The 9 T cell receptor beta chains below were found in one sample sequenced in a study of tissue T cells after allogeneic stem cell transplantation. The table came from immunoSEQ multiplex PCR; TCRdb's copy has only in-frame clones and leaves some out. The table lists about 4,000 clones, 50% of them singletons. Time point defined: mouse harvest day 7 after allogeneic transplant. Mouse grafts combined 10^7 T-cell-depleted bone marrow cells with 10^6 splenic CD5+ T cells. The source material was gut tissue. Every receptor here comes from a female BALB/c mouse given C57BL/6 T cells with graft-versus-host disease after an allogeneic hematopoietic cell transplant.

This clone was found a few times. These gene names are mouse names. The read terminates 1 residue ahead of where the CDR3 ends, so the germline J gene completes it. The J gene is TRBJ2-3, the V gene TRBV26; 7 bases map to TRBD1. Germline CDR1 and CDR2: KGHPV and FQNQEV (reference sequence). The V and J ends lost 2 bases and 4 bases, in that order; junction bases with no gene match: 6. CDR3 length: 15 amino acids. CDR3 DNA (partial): TGTGCCAGCAGTCTGACAGGGGCGGGTCCAGAAACGCTGTAT. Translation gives CASSLTGAGPETLY. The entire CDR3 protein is CASSLTGAGPETLYF.

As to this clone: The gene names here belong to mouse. CDR3 DNA, as far as it was read: TGTGCCAGCAGTGGGACCCGGAGGGACACCCAGTAC. It specifies CASSGTRRDTQY. The whole CDR3 reads CASSGTRRDTQYF. This sequence joins TRBV13-3 and TRBJ2-5; D unresolved. The read is 1 residue too short to cover the CDR3 end, so that end is filled in from the germline J gene. The CDR3 is 13 amino acids. V lost 3 bases and J 6 bases, leaving 11 bases between the germline ends. Germline CDR1 is NNHDY and CDR2 is SYVADS.

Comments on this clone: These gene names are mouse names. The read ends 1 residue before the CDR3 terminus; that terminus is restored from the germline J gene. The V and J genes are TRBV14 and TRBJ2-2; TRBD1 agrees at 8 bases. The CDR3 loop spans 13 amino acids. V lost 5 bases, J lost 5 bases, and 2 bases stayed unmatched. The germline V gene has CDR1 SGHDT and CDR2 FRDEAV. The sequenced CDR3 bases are TGTGCCAGCAGCCGGGACAGGACCGGGCAGCTCTAC. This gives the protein CASSRDRTGQLY. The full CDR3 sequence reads CASSRDRTGQLYF.

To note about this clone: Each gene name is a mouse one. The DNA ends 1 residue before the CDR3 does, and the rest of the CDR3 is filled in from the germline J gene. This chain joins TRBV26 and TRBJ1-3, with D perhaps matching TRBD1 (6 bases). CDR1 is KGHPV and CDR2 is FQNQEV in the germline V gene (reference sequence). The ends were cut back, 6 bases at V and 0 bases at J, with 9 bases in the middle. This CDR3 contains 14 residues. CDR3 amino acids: CASSWDNSGNTLYF. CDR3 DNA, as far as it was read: TGTGCCAGCAGCTGGGACAATTCTGGAAATACGCTCTAT.

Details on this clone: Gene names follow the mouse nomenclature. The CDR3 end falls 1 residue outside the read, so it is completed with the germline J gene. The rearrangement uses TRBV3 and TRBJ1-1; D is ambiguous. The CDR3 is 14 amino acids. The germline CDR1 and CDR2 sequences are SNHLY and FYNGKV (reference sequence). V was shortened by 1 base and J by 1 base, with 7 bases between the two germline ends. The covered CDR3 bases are TGTGCCAGCAGCTTAGAACAGAGAAACACAGAAGTCTTC. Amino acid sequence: CASSLEQRNTEVF. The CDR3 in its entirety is CASSLEQRNTEVFF.

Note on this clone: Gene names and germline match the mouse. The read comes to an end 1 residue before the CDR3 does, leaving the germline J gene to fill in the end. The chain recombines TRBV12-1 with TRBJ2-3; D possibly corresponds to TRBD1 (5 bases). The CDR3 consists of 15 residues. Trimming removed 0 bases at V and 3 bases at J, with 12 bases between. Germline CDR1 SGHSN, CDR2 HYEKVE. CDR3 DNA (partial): TGTGCCAGCTCTCTCGGCAGGGCAGAGGCAGAAACGCTGTAT. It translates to CASSLGRAEAETLY. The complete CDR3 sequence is CASSLGRAEAETLYF.

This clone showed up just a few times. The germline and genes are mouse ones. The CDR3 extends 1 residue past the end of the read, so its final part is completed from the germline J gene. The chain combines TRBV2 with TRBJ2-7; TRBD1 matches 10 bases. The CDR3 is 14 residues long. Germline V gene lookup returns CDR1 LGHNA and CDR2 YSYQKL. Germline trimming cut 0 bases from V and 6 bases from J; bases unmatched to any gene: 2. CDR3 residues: CASSQEGTGVEQYF. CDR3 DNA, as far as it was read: TGTGCCAGCAGCCAAGAGGGGACAGGGGTTGAACAGTAC.

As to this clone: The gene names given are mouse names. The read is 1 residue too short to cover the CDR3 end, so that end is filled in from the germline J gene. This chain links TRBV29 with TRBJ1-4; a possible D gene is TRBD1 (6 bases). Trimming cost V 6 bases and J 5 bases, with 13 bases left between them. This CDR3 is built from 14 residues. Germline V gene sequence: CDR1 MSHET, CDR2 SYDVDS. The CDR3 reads CASRPGQKNERLFF. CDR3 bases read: TGTGCTAGCAGACCGGGACAAAAGAACGAAAGATTATTT.

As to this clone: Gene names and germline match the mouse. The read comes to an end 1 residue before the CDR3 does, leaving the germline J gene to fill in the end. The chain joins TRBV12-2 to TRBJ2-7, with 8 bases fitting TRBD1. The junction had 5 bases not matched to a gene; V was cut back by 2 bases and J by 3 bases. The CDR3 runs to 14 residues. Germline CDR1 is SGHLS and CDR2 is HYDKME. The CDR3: CASSPRGPFYEQYF. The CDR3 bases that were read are TGTGCCAGCTCTCCCAGGGGGCCCTTCTATGAACAGTAC.